The 17 T cell receptor beta chains below were found in one sample sequenced in a study of cytomegalovirus exposure and HLA in healthy donors. The primer mix had 60 Vbeta and 13 Jbeta primers. TCRdb's table, derived via immunoSEQ multiplex PCR, lists solely in-frame clones and lacks some. The table records 90,000 to 130,000 clones, over 60% of them present only once. The sequencing input was PBMCs. The receptors stem from a woman aged 60-75 years in good health and CMV-seropositive.

The CDR3 reads CASSVGTNPLSEQFF. CDR3 in DNA: TGTGCCAGCAGCGTAGGAACTAACCCTCTTTCCGAGCAGTTCTTC. The chain carries TRBV9 and TRBJ2-1; D not certain. The V end lost 0 bases, the J end lost 10 bases, and 17 bases lay between the germline ends. The CDR3 has 15 amino acids. The germline CDR1 and CDR2 sequences are SGDLS and YYNGEE.

The chain couples TRBV19 to TRBJ2-5, with no clear D. Deletions cut 2 bases from V and 0 bases from J, with 7 bases between. This CDR3 contains 14 residues. CDR1 LNHDA and CDR2 SQIVND come from the germline V gene (reference sequence). CDR3 residues: CASSISVNQETQYF. DNA of the CDR3: TGTGCCAGTAGTATATCGGTTAACCAAGAGACCCAGTACTTC. The full variable domain, rest sourced from reference TRBV19 and TRBJ2-5, is DGGITQSPKYLFRKEGQNVTLSCEQNLNHDAMYWYRQDPGQGLRLIYYSQIVNDFQKGDIAEGYSVSREKKESFPLTVTSAQKNPTAFYLCASSISVNQETQYFGPGTRLLVL.

The V call is TRBV29-1, the J call TRBJ1-4; TRBD1 might be the D (6 bases). This CDR3 comprises 14 residues. V lost 8 bases and J 7 bases, leaving 20 bases between the germline ends. Germline CDR1 reads SQVTM; CDR2 reads ANQGSEA. The DNA for the CDR3 is TGCAGCATAATAGGGGGGGCGGTAGTTGAAAAACTGTTTTTT. Protein sequence: CSIIGGAVVEKLFF.

This chain uses TRBV29-1 with TRBJ1-1, with 9 bases fitting TRBD1. The CDR3 totals 15 residues. CDR1 and CDR2 (germline): SQVTM, ANQGSEA. DNA of the CDR3: TGCAGTGGCCGGACAGGGGCAAACGCGAACACTGAAGCTTTCTTT. Protein: CSGRTGANANTEAFF. The full variable domain, rest sourced from reference TRBV29-1 and TRBJ1-1, is SAVISQKPSRDICQRGTSLTIQCQVDSQVTMMFWYRQQPGQSLTLIATANQGSEATYESGFVIDKFPISRPNLTFSTLTVSNMSPEDSSIYLCSGRTGANANTEAFFGQGTRLTVV.

V usage is TRBV21-1 and J usage is TRBJ2-2; TRBD1 reflects the table's D call only, with no check against the DNA. TRBV21-1 is given as a pseudogene. The CDR3 loop spans 14 amino acids. The CDR3 loop reads CASTPRGFPGELFF. For the CDR3, the DNA is TGTGCCAGTACTCCGAGGGGGTTTCCCGGGGAGCTGTTTTTT.

The chain uses TRBV9 and TRBJ1-5; D is unclear. V was cut by 4 bases and J by 2 bases, with 7 bases left in between. The CDR3 covers 13 residues. Germline V lookup: CDR1 SGDLS, CDR2 YYNGEE. The CDR3 sequence: CASSLSGNQPQHF. Here the CDR3 DNA reads TGTGCCAGCAGCCTTAGTGGCAATCAGCCCCAGCATTTT.

This rearrangement joins TRBV12-5 to TRBJ1-2, with D possibly TRBD1 on 5 matching bases. CDR1 and CDR2 (germline): LGHNT, FRNRAP. Trimming took off 3 bases at V and 4 bases at J, with 15 bases between the two ends. The CDR3 is 15 residues long. This CDR3 is CASGFSSGVGYGYTF. In DNA, the CDR3 is TGTGCTAGTGGTTTCAGTTCGGGGGTGGGCTATGGCTACACCTTC.

This clone was detected only once. This rearrangement joins TRBV6-5 to TRBJ1-2; D gene ambiguous. V shed 0 bases and J shed 5 bases, with 10 bases lying between them. Germline CDR1 MNHEY, CDR2 SVGAGI. The CDR3 is made up of 14 amino acids. CDR3 sequence: CASSYSGSGYGYTF. The CDR3 coding sequence is TGTGCCAGCAGTTACTCTGGCAGCGGTTATGGCTACACCTTC.

With regard to this clone: One junction end disagrees with the germline gene, perhaps due to a read error. Within the sample, other DNA sequences also encode this same CDR3. The gene calls are TRBV12-5 and TRBJ2-2; TRBD2 aligns across 8 bases. This CDR3 is 16 amino acids long. Germline V gene data show CDR1 as LGHNT and CDR2 as FRNRAP. This chain's CDR3 is CASGTLAGSNTGELFF. CDR3 DNA: TGTGCTAGTGGTACCCTAGCGGGCTCGAACACCGGGGAGCTGTTCTTT. Looking up the rest from reference TRBV12-5 and TRBJ2-2 gives the full variable domain: DARVTQTPRHKVTEMGQEVTMRCQPILGHNTVFWYRQTMMQGLELLAYFRNRAPLDDSGMPKDRFSAEMPDATLATLKIQPSEPRDSAVYFCASGTLAGSNTGELFFGEGSRLTVL.

This chain connects TRBV25-1 to TRBJ2-1; 10 bases map to TRBD1. Germline V gene lookup returns CDR1 MGHDK and CDR2 SYGVNS. The CDR3 totals 16 residues. V lost 2 bases, J lost 2 bases, and 3 bases stayed unmatched. This CDR3 is CASSEPGTGAYNEQFF. The DNA of the CDR3 is TGTGCCAGCAGTGAACCCGGGACAGGGGCCTACAATGAGCAGTTCTTC.

V gene TRBV19 combines with J gene TRBJ2-2; tentative D call: TRBD1 (6 bases). Trimming stripped 0 bases from V and 8 bases from J, with 10 bases between. CDR3 length: 14 amino acids. Germline assignment: CDR1 LNHDA and CDR2 SQIVND (reference sequence). The CDR3 bases are TGTGCCAGTAGTATAGAGGACAGTGCGGGGGAGCTGTTTTTT. It is translated as CASSIEDSAGELFF.

This chain connects TRBV11-2 to TRBJ2-3; no firm D call. The CDR3 is 15 amino acids. CDR1 SGHAT and CDR2 FQNNGV come from the germline V gene. V shed 1 base and J shed 7 bases, with 15 bases lying between them. The CDR3 protein is CASSLGSVSLYTQYF. CDR3 coding DNA: TGTGCCAGCAGCTTAGGTTCAGTATCTTTGTATACGCAGTATTTT.

The table lists this clone with a few counts. The sample carries other DNA sequences with the same CDR3. This chain joins TRBV7-9 and TRBJ1-5; unclear D gene. The germline gives CDR1 SEHNR, CDR2 FQNEAQ (reference sequence). Trimming removed 5 bases at V and 6 bases at J, with 8 bases between. The CDR3 runs to 12 residues. CDR3 bases: TGTGCCAGCAGCCTAGGGAGTCAGCCCCAGCATTTT. As protein: CASSLGSQPQHF. The variable domain in full, with the rest retrieved from reference TRBV7-9 and TRBJ1-5, is DTGVSQNPRHKITKRGQNVTFRCDPISEHNRLYWYRQTLGQGPEFLTYFQNEAQLEKSRLLSDRFSAERPKGSFSTLEIQRTEQGDSAMYLCASSLGSQPQHFGDGTRLSIL.

The rearrangement uses TRBV27 and TRBJ2-1; 7 bases line up with TRBD2. Germline-derived CDR1 and CDR2 are MNHEY and SMNVEV (reference sequence). J lost 2 bases, V lost 5 bases, and 9 bases had no gene match. The CDR3 consists of 16 residues. The CDR3: CASSHLGRVTYNEQFF. CDR3 nucleotide sequence: TGTGCCAGCAGTCATCTTGGGAGGGTGACCTACAATGAGCAGTTCTTC.

CDR3 amino acids: CASSMGQGDYEQYF. CDR3 coding DNA: TGTGCCAGTAGTATGGGACAGGGTGACTACGAGCAGTACTTC. The rearrangement links TRBV19 to TRBJ2-7; 9 bases line up with TRBD1. The ends lost 3 bases at V and 3 bases at J; junction bases unmatched: 3. The CDR3 has 14 residues. Germline V gene data show CDR1 as LNHDA and CDR2 as SQIVND (reference sequence).

This clone has only a few counts. V is TRBV7-3 and J is TRBJ2-6; the D gene is possibly TRBD2 (5 bases). The germline gives CDR1 SGHTA, CDR2 FQGTGA. The CDR3 consists of 14 residues. V was pared by 5 bases and J by 1 base, with 6 bases between. CDR3 bases: TGTGCCAGCAGCCGGGATTCTGGGGCCAACGTCCTGACTTTC. Its protein product is CASSRDSGANVLTF.

The genes are TRBV14 and TRBJ2-5; a possible D gene is TRBD2 (7 bases). V was cut by 0 bases and J by 1 base, with 12 bases left in between. The germline gives CDR1 SGHDN, CDR2 FVKESK. The CDR3 has 16 residues. CDR3 sequence: CASSQDRGAFQETQYF. CDR3 DNA sequence: TGTGCCAGCAGCCAAGATCGGGGGGCCTTCCAAGAGACCCAGTACTTC.